This is a list of T cell receptor beta chains from one sample in a study of cytomegalovirus exposure and HLA in healthy donors. Clones were sequenced by immunoSEQ multiplex PCR, and TCRdb holds only the in-frame ones, with some missing. This table has 150,000 to 200,000 clones, roughly 78% appearing once. Sequencing was performed on PBMCs. These TCRs come from a woman aged 45-65 years in good health and CMV-seropositive. Both conserved end residues are part of each CDR3. Fields, in order: D gene, clone size, J gene, V gene, CDR3 DNA, CDR3 protein. D genes are given only for firm matches. Rows give clone size only sometimes, using once, few, many, or a class for an expanded clone.

>TRBD1|.|TRBJ1-2|TRBV5-6
TGTGCCAGCAGTAATCGGGACAGAATCTGGTACACCTTC
CASSNRDRIWYTF
>.|.|TRBJ1-1|TRBV4-2
TGTGCCAGCAGCCCTTTGCAGGGGGAAGCTTTCTTT
CASSPLQGEAFF
>.|.|TRBJ2-2|TRBV25-1
TGTGCCAGCAGTGACCCAGGGAAATTAACCGGGGAGCTGTTTTTT
CASSDPGKLTGELFF
>TRBD2|.|TRBJ2-7|TRBV4-2
TGTGCCAGCAGCCACTTACAACTAGCGGGGAGTTACGAGCAGTACTTC
CASSHLQLAGSYEQYF
>.|.|TRBJ1-4|TRBV6-1
TGTGCCAGCAGTGAGCCGACAGGTGGGGCTGAAAAACTGTTTTTT
CASSEPTGGAEKLFF
>.|.|TRBJ1-5|TRBV5-5
TGTGCCAGCAGCTTGGCCGGGGATCAGCCCCAGCATTTT
CASSLAGDQPQHF
>.|.|TRBJ1-5|TRBV23-1
TGCGCCAGCAGTCAATGTTCGGTCCTCAATCAGCCCCAGCATTTT
CASSQCSVLNQPQHF
>.|few|TRBJ1-4|TRBV5-1
TGCGCCAGCAGCCCCGGACAGATTAATGAAAAACTGTTTTTT
CASSPGQINEKLFF
>.|once|TRBJ2-1|TRBV2
TGTGCCAGCAGTGCCAGGGGGGTAAGTGAGCAGTTCTTC
CASSARGVSEQFF
>.|.|TRBJ2-3|TRBV5-1
TGCGCCAGCAGCTTTTCCGGGGGTGATAGCACAGATACGCAGTATTTT
CASSFSGGDSTDTQYF